The entry that follows covers one T cell receptor beta chain sequence. This entry belongs to a study of blood T cell repertoires in COVID-19. For the study at large: Researchers got acute and convalescent COVID-19 samples from the United States, Italy and Spain.

Profiling relied on immunoSEQ multiplex PCR, and the TCRdb table lists in-frame clones only, not all of them. The data contain 200,000 to 250,000 clones, approximately 86% of them singletons. Germline values: CDR1 SGHVS, CDR2 FNYEAQ. There are 15 residues in the CDR3. V shed 1 base and J 1 base; nucleotides not matched to a gene: 2. The source of this sequence is a woman older than 75 with acute or convalescent COVID-19. The chain combines TRBV7-6 with TRBJ1-1; 8 bases are a match to TRBD1. Input material: peripheral blood. CDR3: CASSLVGQGNTEAFF. In DNA form, the CDR3 reads TGTGCCAGCAGCTTAGTTGGACAGGGGAACACTGAAGCTTTCTTT.